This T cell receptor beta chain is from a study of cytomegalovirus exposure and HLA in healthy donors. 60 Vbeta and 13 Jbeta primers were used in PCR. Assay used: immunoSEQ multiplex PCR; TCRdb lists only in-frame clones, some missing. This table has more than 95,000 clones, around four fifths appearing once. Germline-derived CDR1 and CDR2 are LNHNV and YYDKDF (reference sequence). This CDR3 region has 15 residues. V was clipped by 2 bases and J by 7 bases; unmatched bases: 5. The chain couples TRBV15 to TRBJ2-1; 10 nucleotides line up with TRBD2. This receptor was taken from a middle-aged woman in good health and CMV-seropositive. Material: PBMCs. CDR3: CATSRKGLATNEQFF. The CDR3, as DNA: TGTGCCACCAGCAGAAAGGGACTAGCGACGAATGAGCAGTTCTTC.